This T cell receptor (beta chain) came from a study of T cell clonality in common variable immunodeficiency (dated by TCRdb to between 2015 and 2016). Summary of the overall study and its limitations: It was noted by the authors that sequencing of the repertoires of T cell subpopulations would be needed to clarify the cause of the increased clonality in CVID. Correlations of repertoire features with clinical complications were constrained by heterogeneity among patients within the CVID cohort. Compared with healthy controls, CVID subjects showed increased TCRbeta clonality (t-test p = 0.018), a feature most characteristic of about a third of subjects. Healthy controls shared more TCRbeta clones with each other than CVID subjects shared among themselves (p < 0.0001). CVID TCRbeta sequences reportedly showed fewer deletions and N-nucleotide insertions and lacked highly modified clones with 13 or more V deletions. Despite equal DNA input, controls averaged about 81,820 unique sequences per sample versus around 30,000 in CVID samples.

Trimming leaves V shorter by 0 bases and J shorter by 1 base, with the junction holding 0 bases beyond the gene matches. The cysteine opens and the phenylalanine closes a CDR3 of 15 amino acids. The DNA has 36 bases, all within the CDR3, and is read from base 1. Via the germline V gene, CDR1 is SGHDT and CDR2 YYEEEE. Equivalent amounts of genomic DNA from CVID and control samples were used as sequencing input. For every sample, a 60 bp segment covering the rearranged TCRbeta CDR3 region was amplified and then sequenced. TCRbeta amplification used the immunoSEQ assay, a bias-corrected multiplex PCR with high-throughput sequencing. The authors' analysis ran thus. Every unique nucleotide sequence was considered a clone and was annotated with V, D and J genes, copy number and frequency. Sequences were labeled productive if in frame, and non-productive if out of frame or containing stop codons. As previously described, clonality was calculated on the basis of Shannon's entropy. The predicted amino acid sequences of productive clones were used to derive the mean CDR3 Kyte-Doolittle hydropathy. Hierarchical clustering of scaled V gene usage was performed with the R hclust function using Manhattan distance and complete linkage. To assess clone sharing by CDR3 amino acid sequence, 12 repertoires per group were resampled over 100 rounds. The repertoires were searched for 65 to 85 published EBV-specific TCRbeta sequences and almost 250 published CMV-specific TCRbeta sequences. A couple of CVID samples that yielded fewer than 10,000 sequences were excluded from the analysis, so roughly 42 CVID repertoires were retained. This is the immuneACCESS table as TCRdb keeps it, with only in-frame sequences that have V and J called. A part of the clones is gone; compared with another copy, unresolved V genes explain less than half, and the rest is unexplained. The V and J calls and clone size were taken over from that table, and D and trimming were inferred from the DNA. For this sample, 40,000 or so clones appear and none is a singleton. The biggest ten clones account for 3% to 4.5% of the sample.

A note on this clone: Its antigen target is currently unknown. The read falls 3 residues short of the CDR3 end, and the missing part is taken from the germline J gene.

Most CVID patients and most healthy controls were of Caucasian heritage. From each donor, 5 to 8 ml of heparinized peripheral whole blood was collected. Genomic DNA from adults with common variable immune deficiency (CVID) and from healthy adult controls was used for sequencing of TCRbeta CDR3 repertoires. The control group was made up of around 22 healthy adult volunteers (10 male and roughly twelve female) whose ages ranged from about 20 to 66 years, with a mean age of approximately 35. To isolate peripheral blood mononuclear cells, diluted blood was subjected to density centrifugation over Hypaque 1077 or Ficoll-Paque. Genomic DNA was obtained from unsorted mononuclear cells through either Qiagen column purification or a centrifugation-based method.

This TCR was sampled from a person aged 18-70 years in good health. The chain links TRBV5-6 with TRBJ2-3, and 9 junction bases match TRBD2. Material for sequencing was peripheral blood mononuclear cells. The CDR3 loop reads CASSLGLAGTDTQYF. CDR3 DNA (partial): TGTGCCAGCAGCTTGGGACTAGCGGGCACAGATACG.